The next 8 T cell receptor beta chains were all read from a single sample in a study of blood T cell repertoires in COVID-19. Here immunoSEQ multiplex PCR was the method, and the copy in TCRdb shows in-frame clones only, minus some. The data show about 170,000 clones, roughly 80% seen once. Sequencing input: peripheral blood. The receptors originated from a woman between 40 and 50 years old with COVID-19, enrolled during active disease.

V usage is TRBV19 and J usage is TRBJ1-4; the match to TRBD1 covers 8 bases. The CDR3 totals 16 residues. Germline values: CDR1 LNHDA, CDR2 SQIVND (reference sequence). The J segment lost 3 bases and the V segment lost 6 bases, leaving 9 bases of the junction unmatched. CDR3 bases: TGTGCCAGTAGAGCAACCCAGGGGGCGGCTAATGAAAAACTGTTTTTT. It translates to CASRATQGAANEKLFF.

The chain recombines TRBV6-5 with TRBJ1-4; a weak D match, TRBD1 (5 bases). Germline CDR1 and CDR2: MNHEY and SVGAGI. This CDR3 spans 13 amino acids. Trimming pared 6 bases from V and 3 bases from J, leaving 8 bases between. The DNA for the CDR3 is TGTGCCAGCAGCAGGGTGGCTAATGAAAAACTGTTTTTT. This codes for CASSRVANEKLFF.

This rearrangement joins TRBV30 to TRBJ2-3; 8 bases are a match to TRBD1. Trimming removed 4 bases from V and 6 bases from J; junction bases left unmatched: 12. The CDR3 totals 15 residues. Germline values: CDR1 GTSNPN, CDR2 SVGIG (reference sequence). The CDR3 nucleotides are TGTGCCTGGACAGGGGGCGCAGTGGAATCGGATACGCAGTATTTT. Amino acids: CAWTGGAVESDTQYF.

CDR3 sequence reads: CASSQGSEFTDTQYF. CDR3 coding DNA: TGTGCCAGCAGCCAGGGTAGCGAGTTCACAGATACGCAGTATTTT. This chain joins TRBV3-1 (or the pseudogene TRBV3-2) and TRBJ2-3; a possible D gene is TRBD2 (5 bases). The V gene lost 3 bases and the J gene lost 2 bases, with 12 bases spanning the gap. The CDR3 covers 15 residues. Germline V gene sequence: CDR1 LGHDT, CDR2 YNNKEL (reference sequence).

The chain employs TRBV29-1 and TRBJ1-1; TRBD1 aligns across 8 bases. Losses at the gene ends were 6 bases for V and 4 bases for J; bases not matched to a gene: 16. CDR3 size: 16 residues. Germline V lookup: CDR1 SQVTM, CDR2 ANQGSEA. The CDR3 DNA is TGCAGCGTCGGTTTTACCTGGACAGGGACGGGCACTGAAGCTTTCTTT. Its translation is CSVGFTWTGTGTEAFF.

J is TRBJ1-6 and V is TRBV11-2; D unresolved. This CDR3 comprises 14 residues. Trimming cost V 4 bases and J 7 bases, with 11 bases left between them. In germline, CDR1 is SGHAT, CDR2 FQNNGV. This chain's CDR3 is CASSSGLVNSPLHF. In nucleotides, the CDR3 is TGTGCCAGCAGCTCTGGACTGGTGAATTCACCCCTCCACTTT.

This sequence joins TRBV9 and TRBJ2-3; 7 nucleotides agree with TRBD1. V shed 4 bases, J shed 0 bases, and the junction held 8 bases outside the gene matches. Germline V lookup: CDR1 SGDLS, CDR2 YYNGEE. This CDR3 is 16 amino acids long. The CDR3 DNA reads TGTGCCAGCAGCCAAACCGGGACAGCAAGCACAGATACGCAGTATTTT. Translation gives CASSQTGTASTDTQYF.

This clone showed up just a few times. The rearrangement joins TRBV4-2 to TRBJ1-2; the D is unclear. V was trimmed by 0 bases and J by 8 bases, leaving 13 bases between them. Germline V gene data show CDR1 as LGHNA and CDR2 as YNFKEQ. This CDR3 contains 14 residues. The CDR3 here is CASSQDWERRGYTF. The CDR3, as DNA: TGTGCCAGCAGCCAAGATTGGGAGAGAAGGGGCTACACCTTC.